This entry concerns a single T cell receptor beta chain. The antigen is unknown. This record belongs to a study of Ad26.COV2.S vaccination and SARS-CoV-2 variants. About the study: Once or twice, 56 days apart, Ad26.COV2.S was delivered intramuscularly.

Only in-frame clones appear in the TCRdb table, and some are missing; sequencing was by immunoSEQ multiplex PCR. The sample yields 400,000 to 500,000 clones, over 75% seen once. Study observations and caveats: Whether participants received vaccine or placebo, their non-spike TCR breadth was similar. Responses of T cells in total may have been underestimated by the TCR breadth and depth analyses. Reports say spike-specific CD8+ and CD4+ T cell responses covered substantial breadth after vaccination.

The CDR3 contains 18 residues. Germline assignment: CDR1 SGHTA and CDR2 FQGNSA. V shed 3 bases and J shed 3 bases, with 21 bases lying between them. Treatment in this sample: 15 to 20 received Ad26.COV2.S at low or high dose, single or two shots; roughly 5 received placebo; per-sample allocation not given. Sampling took place 63 days after the first vaccine or placebo injection. This material consisted of peripheral blood, taken in a trial of Ad26.COV2.S vaccine versus placebo. This chain connects TRBV7-2 to TRBJ1-5; the D gene is possibly TRBD1 (5 bases). This clonotype originated in a person aged 18-65 years who received the Ad26.COV2.S COVID-19 vaccine or a placebo. The CDR3 DNA sequence: TGTGCCAGCAGCTTTGCAGGGCCCAACTCCCTCTTCAATCAGCCCCAGCATTTT. Its translation is CASSFAGPNSLFNQPQHF.